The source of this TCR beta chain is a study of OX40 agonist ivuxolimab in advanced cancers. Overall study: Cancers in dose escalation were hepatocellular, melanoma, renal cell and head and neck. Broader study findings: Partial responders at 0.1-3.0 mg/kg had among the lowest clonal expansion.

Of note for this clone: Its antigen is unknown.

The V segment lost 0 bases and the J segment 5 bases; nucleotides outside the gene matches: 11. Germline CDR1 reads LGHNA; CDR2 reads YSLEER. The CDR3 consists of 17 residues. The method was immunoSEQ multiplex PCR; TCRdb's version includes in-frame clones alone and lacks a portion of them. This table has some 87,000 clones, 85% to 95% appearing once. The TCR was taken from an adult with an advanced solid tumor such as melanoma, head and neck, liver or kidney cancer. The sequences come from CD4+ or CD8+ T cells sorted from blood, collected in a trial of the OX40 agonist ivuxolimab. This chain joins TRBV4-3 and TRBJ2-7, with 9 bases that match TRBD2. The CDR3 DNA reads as TGCGCCAGCAGCCAAGAACCCTTGACTAGCGGTGTCGACGAGCAGTACTTC. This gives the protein CASSQEPLTSGVDEQYF.